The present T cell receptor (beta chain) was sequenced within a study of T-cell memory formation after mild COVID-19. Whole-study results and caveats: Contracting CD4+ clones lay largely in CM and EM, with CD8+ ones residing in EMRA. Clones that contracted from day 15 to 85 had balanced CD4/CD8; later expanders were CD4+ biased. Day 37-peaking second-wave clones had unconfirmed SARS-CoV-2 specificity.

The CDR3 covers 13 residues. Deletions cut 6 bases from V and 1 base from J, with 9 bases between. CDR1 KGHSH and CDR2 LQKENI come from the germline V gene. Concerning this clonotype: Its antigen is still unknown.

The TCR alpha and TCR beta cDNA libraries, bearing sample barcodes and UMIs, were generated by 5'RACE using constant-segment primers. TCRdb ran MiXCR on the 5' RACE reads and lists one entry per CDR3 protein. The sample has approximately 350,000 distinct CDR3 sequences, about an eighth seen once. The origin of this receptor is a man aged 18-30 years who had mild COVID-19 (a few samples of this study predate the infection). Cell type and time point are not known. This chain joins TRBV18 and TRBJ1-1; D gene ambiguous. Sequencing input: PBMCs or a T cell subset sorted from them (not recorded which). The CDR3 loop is CASSDSWNTEAFF. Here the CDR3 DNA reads TGTGCCAGCTCCGACTCCTGGAACACTGAAGCTTTCTTT.